This T cell receptor (beta chain) was sequenced during a study of vaccination and CD4 T cells after COVID-19. Across the whole study: Nasal swab PCR detected SARS-CoV-2 in convalescent patients, who comprised several mild cases and one severe case. The peptides that stimulated the cells were overlapping spike peptides from SARS-CoV-2, HCoV-NL63, HCoV-OC43 and HCoV-229E.

This CDR3 spans 14 amino acids. Germline V CDR1 and CDR2: LNHDA, SQIVND (reference sequence). The V gene end was trimmed by 6 bases and the J gene end by 5 bases; junction bases not matched to a gene: 5. Sequenced with the Oncomine TCR Beta short-read assay was DNA taken from cultured CD4+ T cells. One entry per CDR3 protein results from TCRdb running MiXCR on the PCR reads. The table includes around 10,000 distinct CDR3 sequences, about 28% detected once. Study conclusions and caveats: Researchers report that a median roughly 85% of reactive clones in convalescent patients surfaced only post-vaccination.

This clonotype was observed a few times. What it recognizes is unknown. As for treatment: roughly 10-day PBMC culture with coronavirus spike peptide pools or control peptides (ViraFEST assay). Per-well cultures of 2 million or so PBMCs received about 10 IU/ml IL-2 and approximately 9.4 ug/ml peptide pools. V and J are TRBV19 and TRBJ1-5, with 9 bases identical to TRBD1. This TCR derives from a human donor with COVID-19. The sample was cultured CD4+ T cells from blood. Here the CDR3 reads CASSTTGGYQPQHF. Written as DNA, the CDR3 is TGTGCCAGTAGCACCACAGGGGGCTATCAGCCCCAGCATTTT.